Listed below are T cell receptor beta chains from one sample, sequenced in a study of OX40 agonist ivuxolimab in advanced cancers. The data were produced by immunoSEQ multiplex PCR, yet TCRdb's version contains in-frame clones alone and is incomplete. The sample shows tens of thousands of clones, 80% to 90% of them seen only once. The sequencing used CD4+ or CD8+ T cells sorted from blood, collected in a trial of the OX40 agonist ivuxolimab. Receptors were obtained from an adult with an advanced solid tumor such as melanoma, head and neck, liver or kidney cancer. Each CDR3 is given with its conserved first and last residue. Each record gives: J gene, clone size, D gene, V gene, CDR3 protein, CDR3 DNA. A D gene is named only where the DNA matches it firmly. Some rows mark clone size as missing; the rest say once, few, many or name a class of expanded clone.

j_call: TRBJ2-1
clone_size: .
d_call: .
v_call: TRBV20-1
cdr3_aa: CSTLGNEQFF
cdr3_nt: TGCAGTACCCTGGGGAATGAGCAGTTCTTC

j_call: TRBJ2-1
clone_size: .
d_call: TRBD1
v_call: TRBV7-9
cdr3_aa: CASSPLTGGSYNEQFF
cdr3_nt: TGTGCCAGCAGCCCGTTGACAGGGGGGTCCTACAATGAGCAGTTCTTC

j_call: TRBJ2-6
clone_size: .
d_call: .
v_call: TRBV10-3
cdr3_aa: CAISLQGSGANVLTF
cdr3_nt: TGTGCCATCAGTCTTCAGGGTTCCGGGGCCAACGTCCTGACTTTC

j_call: TRBJ1-6
clone_size: .
d_call: .
v_call: TRBV2
cdr3_aa: CASSEVSMRATAYNSPLHF
cdr3_nt: TGTGCCAGCAGTGAAGTTAGTATGAGGGCCACGGCCTATAATTCACCCCTCCACTTT

j_call: TRBJ1-5
clone_size: few
d_call: .
v_call: TRBV2
cdr3_aa: CASSELGSNQPQHF
cdr3_nt: TGTGCCAGCAGTGAACTAGGAAGCAATCAGCCCCAGCATTTT

j_call: TRBJ1-1
clone_size: .
d_call: .
v_call: TRBV7-9
cdr3_aa: CASSGQLNTEAFF
cdr3_nt: TGTGCCAGCAGCGGACAGCTGAACACTGAAGCTTTCTTT

j_call: TRBJ1-2
clone_size: .
d_call: .
v_call: TRBV6-6
cdr3_aa: CASSTGHNYGYTF
cdr3_nt: TGTGCCAGCAGTACCGGACACAACTATGGCTACACCTTC

j_call: TRBJ2-3
clone_size: .
d_call: .
v_call: TRBV15
cdr3_aa: CATSRDQGWTDTQYF
cdr3_nt: TGTGCCACCAGCAGAGACCAGGGGTGGACAGATACGCAGTATTTT

j_call: TRBJ1-5
clone_size: .
d_call: .
v_call: TRBV27
cdr3_aa: CASSLAGANQPQHF
cdr3_nt: TGTGCCAGCAGTTTGGCAGGGGCAAATCAGCCCCAGCATTTT

j_call: TRBJ1-1
clone_size: .
d_call: .
v_call: TRBV10-3
cdr3_aa: CAISESTGGGTEAFF
cdr3_nt: TGTGCCATCAGTGAGTCGACAGGCGGAGGGACTGAAGCTTTCTTT

j_call: TRBJ2-5
clone_size: .
d_call: .
v_call: TRBV18
cdr3_aa: CASSPPGRETQYF
cdr3_nt: TGTGCCAGCTCACCTCCGGGACGGGAGACCCAGTACTTC

j_call: TRBJ1-3
clone_size: once
d_call: TRBD1
v_call: TRBV25-1
cdr3_aa: CASPGRQGPSGNTIYF
cdr3_nt: TGTGCCAGCCCCGGACGACAGGGTCCCTCTGGAAACACCATATATTTT

j_call: TRBJ1-2
clone_size: .
d_call: .
v_call: TRBV2
cdr3_aa: CASSEGAGYGYTF
cdr3_nt: TGTGCCAGCAGTGAGGGCGCGGGCTATGGCTACACCTTC

j_call: TRBJ1-5
clone_size: .
d_call: .
v_call: TRBV6-5
cdr3_aa: CASSYGDSNQPQHF
cdr3_nt: TGTGCCAGCAGTTATGGGGATAGCAATCAGCCCCAGCATTTT

j_call: TRBJ2-1
clone_size: .
d_call: .
v_call: TRBV12-1
cdr3_aa: CASSARFVGAPNNEQFF
cdr3_nt: TGTGCCAGCAGCGCACGTTTTGTGGGGGCTCCTAACAATGAGCAGTTCTTC

j_call: TRBJ2-1
clone_size: .
d_call: TRBD2
v_call: TRBV9
cdr3_aa: CASSLRGGLYNEQFF
cdr3_nt: TGTGCCAGCAGCTTGCGGGGGGGCCTCTACAATGAGCAGTTCTTC

j_call: TRBJ2-1
clone_size: .
d_call: TRBD2
v_call: TRBV7-2
cdr3_aa: CASSLAGLEDEQFF
cdr3_nt: TGTGCCAGCAGCTTAGCGGGACTAGAGGATGAGCAGTTCTTC

j_call: TRBJ2-3
clone_size: .
d_call: .
v_call: TRBV7-9
cdr3_aa: CASSLTGTDTQYF
cdr3_nt: TGTGCCAGCAGCTTAACAGGCACAGATACGCAGTATTTT

j_call: TRBJ2-2
clone_size: .
d_call: .
v_call: TRBV11-3
cdr3_aa: CASREGGRTGELFF
cdr3_nt: TGTGCCAGCAGAGAGGGGGGCAGAACCGGGGAGCTGTTTTTT

j_call: TRBJ2-1
clone_size: .
d_call: TRBD2
v_call: TRBV6-6
cdr3_aa: CASSYSGGQGNEQFF
cdr3_nt: TGTGCCAGCAGTTATTCGGGGGGGCAGGGCAATGAGCAGTTCTTC

j_call: TRBJ2-7
clone_size: .
d_call: .
v_call: TRBV11-3
cdr3_aa: CASSLGQMYEQYF
cdr3_nt: TGTGCCAGCAGCTTAGGGCAGATGTACGAGCAGTACTTC

j_call: TRBJ2-7
clone_size: .
d_call: .
v_call: TRBV18
cdr3_aa: CASSRSGSSYEQYF
cdr3_nt: TGTGCCAGCTCACGGTCAGGGAGCTCCTACGAGCAGTACTTC

j_call: TRBJ2-4
clone_size: few
d_call: .
v_call: TRBV27
cdr3_aa: CASSFELAKNIQYF
cdr3_nt: TGTGCCAGCAGTTTCGAGCTAGCCAAAAACATTCAGTACTTC

j_call: TRBJ1-2
clone_size: .
d_call: .
v_call: TRBV6-1
cdr3_aa: CASSEAQLTPYTF
cdr3_nt: TGTGCCAGCAGTGAAGCGCAGCTTACCCCCTACACCTTC

j_call: TRBJ2-7
clone_size: .
d_call: .
v_call: TRBV15
cdr3_aa: CATSRAPGEEQYF
cdr3_nt: TGTGCCACCAGCAGAGCGCCAGGGGAGGAGCAGTACTTC

j_call: TRBJ1-2
clone_size: .
d_call: .
v_call: TRBV10-3
cdr3_aa: CAISVAPPNYGYTF
cdr3_nt: TGTGCCATCAGTGTAGCCCCACCTAACTATGGCTACACCTTC

j_call: TRBJ1-5
clone_size: .
d_call: TRBD1
v_call: TRBV7-8
cdr3_aa: CASSPGQGVNQPQHF
cdr3_nt: TGTGCCAGCAGCCCTGGACAGGGAGTAAATCAGCCCCAGCATTTT

j_call: TRBJ2-7
clone_size: .
d_call: .
v_call: TRBV6-5
cdr3_aa: CASRYQGLPSYEQYF
cdr3_nt: TGTGCCAGCAGGTATCAGGGTTTACCATCCTACGAGCAGTACTTC

j_call: TRBJ1-5
clone_size: .
d_call: .
v_call: TRBV15
cdr3_aa: CATSRYQGEGRGNQPQHF
cdr3_nt: TGTGCCACCAGCAGATACCAGGGAGAGGGAAGGGGCAATCAGCCCCAGCATTTT

j_call: TRBJ2-3
clone_size: medium-sized
d_call: TRBD2
v_call: TRBV7-2
cdr3_aa: CASSLELAGSDTQYF
cdr3_nt: TGTGCCAGCAGCTTAGAACTAGCGGGCTCAGATACGCAGTATTTT

j_call: TRBJ2-3
clone_size: .
d_call: .
v_call: TRBV18
cdr3_aa: CASSPPNGGQSDTQYF
cdr3_nt: TGTGCCAGCTCACCACCGAACGGGGGCCAGTCAGATACGCAGTATTTT

j_call: TRBJ2-5
clone_size: .
d_call: TRBD2
v_call: TRBV6-6
cdr3_aa: CASSDREALYETQYF
cdr3_nt: TGTGCCAGCAGTGACCGGGAGGCCTTGTATGAGACCCAGTACTTC

j_call: TRBJ1-6
clone_size: .
d_call: .
v_call: TRBV5-1
cdr3_aa: CASRTESSYNSPLHF
cdr3_nt: TGCGCCAGCAGAACCGAGAGCTCCTATAATTCACCCCTCCACTTT

j_call: TRBJ1-4
clone_size: .
d_call: .
v_call: TRBV11-2
cdr3_aa: CASSSQYTNEKLFF
cdr3_nt: TGTGCCAGCAGCTCACAGTACACCAATGAAAAACTGTTTTTT